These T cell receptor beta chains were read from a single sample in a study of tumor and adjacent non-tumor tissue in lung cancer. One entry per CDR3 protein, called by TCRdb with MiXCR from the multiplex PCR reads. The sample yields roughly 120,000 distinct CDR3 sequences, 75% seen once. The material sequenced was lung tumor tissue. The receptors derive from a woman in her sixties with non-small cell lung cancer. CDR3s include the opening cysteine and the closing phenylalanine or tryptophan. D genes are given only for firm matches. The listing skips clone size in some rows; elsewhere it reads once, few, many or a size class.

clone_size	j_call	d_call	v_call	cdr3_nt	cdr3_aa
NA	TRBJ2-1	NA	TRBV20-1	TGCAGTGCTAGAACAGCGGGTCTACCCCTTAACTCTTACAATGAGCAGTTCTTC	CSARTAGLPLNSYNEQFF
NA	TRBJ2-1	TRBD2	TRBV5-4	TGTGCCAGCAGCATTGGGGGGAGCGGGGGGACCAATGAGCAGTTCTTC	CASSIGGSGGTNEQFF
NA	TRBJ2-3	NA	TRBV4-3	TGCGCCAGCATCCAAGATCAAGGAGGGCAGGGTCAGTCCCAGTATTTT	CASIQDQGGQGQSQYF
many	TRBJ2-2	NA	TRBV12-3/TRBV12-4	TGTGCCAGCAGTCCCTCGCGTGTCGGGGAGCTGTTTTTT	CASSPSRVGELFF
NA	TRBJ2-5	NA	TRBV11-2	TGTGCTAGCAGCTTAGGTGTCAGGGTAAAGACCCAGTACTTC	CASSLGVRVKTQYF
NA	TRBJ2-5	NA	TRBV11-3	TGTGCCAGCAGCACCAAAGGTGGAAGGGTTTACCACGAGACCCAGTACTTC	CASSTKGGRVYHETQYF
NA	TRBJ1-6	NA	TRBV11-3	TGTGTCAGCAGCTTAGAGGACATATATAATTCATCCCTCCACTTT	CVSSLEDIYNSSLHF
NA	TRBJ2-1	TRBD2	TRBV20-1	TGCAGTGAGAGGCTAGCGGTTAAAATGGGTGAACAGTTCTTT	CSERLAVKMGEQFF
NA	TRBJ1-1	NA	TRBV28	TGTGTTAGCAGTTTATCACGTTTAGGCTGGGGTTTCTTT	CVSSLSRLGWGFF
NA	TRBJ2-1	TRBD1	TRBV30	TGTGCCTGGGGATCTGAGACAGGGTACAATGAGCAGTCCTTC	CAWGSETGYNEQSF
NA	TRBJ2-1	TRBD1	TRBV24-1	TGTACCACCAGTGATGGCCACAGGGGTCCCCCTGCCAATGAGCAGTTCTTC	CTTSDGHRGPPANEQFF
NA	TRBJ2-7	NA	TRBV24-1	TGTGCCAACGGCGACAGCGTTGTCCCCTACAAGCAGTACTTC	CANGDSVVPYKQYF
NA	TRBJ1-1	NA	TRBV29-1	TGCAGCGTTATGGGCGCGAACACTGAGGCTTTCTTT	CSVMGANTEAFF
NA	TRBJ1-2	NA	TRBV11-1	TGTGCCAGCAAATCACCGGGCCCGCTCTATGGCTACACCTTC	CASKSPGPLYGYTF
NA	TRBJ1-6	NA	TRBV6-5	TGTGCCAGCAGTTACTCAAGTACTCAAGGAGTCTCACCCCTCCAATTT	CASSYSSTQGVSPLQF
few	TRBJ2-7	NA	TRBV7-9	TGTGCCAGCAGCTCCGGAGGGCCCTCCTACGAGCAGTACTTC	CASSSGGPSYEQYF
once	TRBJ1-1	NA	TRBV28	TGTGCCAGCAGTTCGTCGGACAGAGCTGAAGTTTTCTTT	CASSSSDRAEVFF
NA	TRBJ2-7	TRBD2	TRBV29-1	TGCATCGTTGGACTAGCGGGAGGAAGCATCGAGCAGTACTTC	CIVGLAGGSIEQYF
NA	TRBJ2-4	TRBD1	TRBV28	TGTGCCAGCAGTTTAGGGATGACAGGGATAGCGAAGCAGTACTTC	CASSLGMTGIAKQYF
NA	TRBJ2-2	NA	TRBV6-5	TGTGCCAGTAGTTCGACTAGTTCGACCGGGGAGCGGTTTTTT	CASSSTSSTGERFF
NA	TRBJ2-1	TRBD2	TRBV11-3	TGTGCCAGCAGCTTAGATTTGACTAGCGGGTGCCACAATGTGCAGTTCTTT	CASSLDLTSGCHNVQFF
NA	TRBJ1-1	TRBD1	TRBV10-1	TGCGCCATCTACCATGGGACAGGGGGCCTGACTGAAGTTTTCTTT	CAIYHGTGGLTEVFF
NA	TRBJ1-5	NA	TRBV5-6	TGCGCCAGCAGCTTGTTTAATCAGCACCAGCATTTT	CASSLFNQHQHF
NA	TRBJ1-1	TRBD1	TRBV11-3	TGTGCCAATAGCATTAGGACAGGGGGCCTGAACACTGAAGCTTTCTTT	CANSIRTGGLNTEAFF
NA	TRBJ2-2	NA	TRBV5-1	TGCGCCAGCAGCACGGGACCCAACACCGGGGAGCTGTTTTTT	CASSTGPNTGELFF
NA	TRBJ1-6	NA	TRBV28	TGTGTCAGCGAACGGGACCGAAATTCACCCCTCCACTTC	CVSERDRNSPLHF
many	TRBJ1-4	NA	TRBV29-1	TGCAGCGTCACCCCCAGGGACCGGAATGAAAAACTGTTTTTT	CSVTPRDRNEKLFF
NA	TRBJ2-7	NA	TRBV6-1	TGTGCCAGCAGTCCGTCATGTGCCCTGTCCTACGAGCAGTACTTC	CASSPSCALSYEQYF
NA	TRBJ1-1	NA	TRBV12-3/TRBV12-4	TGTTCCAGCATCCCGACGGGGATGAACACTGAAGCTTTCTTT	CSSIPTGMNTEAFF
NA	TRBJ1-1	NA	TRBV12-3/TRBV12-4	TGTGCCAGCAGTGTTCGGGGGTTAGGCGCTTTCTTT	CASSVRGLGAFF
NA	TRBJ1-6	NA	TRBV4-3	TGCCCCGGCAGCCCCGAGGAGAGGGGAAATTCACCCCTCCACTTT	CPGSPEERGNSPLHF
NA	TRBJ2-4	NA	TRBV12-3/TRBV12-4	TGTGCCAGCAGCCGCGACGGGAACGACAGAAACATTCAGTGCTTC	CASSRDGNDRNIQCF
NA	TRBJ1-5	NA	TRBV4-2	TGTGCCACCAGCCAAGGCCGTGACCGACCGCTTTATAGCAATCAGCCCCAGCATTTT	CATSQGRDRPLYSNQPQHF
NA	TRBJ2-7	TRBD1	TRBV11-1	TGTACCAGCAGCCGAGACAGGGGGCACTCCTACGAGCAGTACTTC	CTSSRDRGHSYEQYF
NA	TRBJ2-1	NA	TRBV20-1	TGCAGTGCTATAAGGAGCCAATACAATGAGCAGTTCTTC	CSAIRSQYNEQFF
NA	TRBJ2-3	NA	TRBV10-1	TGCGCCAGCAGCCCCTCGAAAATTGTTATCACAGATACGCAGTATTTT	CASSPSKIVITDTQYF
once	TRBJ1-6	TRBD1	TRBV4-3	TGTGGCGGCAGCCCAGGGGACAGGGGAAATTCACCCCTCCACTTT	CGGSPGDRGNSPLHF
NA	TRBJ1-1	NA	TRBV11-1	TGTGCCAACAGCTTAGAGAGGCACCTGAACACTGAAGCTTTCTTT	CANSLERHLNTEAFF
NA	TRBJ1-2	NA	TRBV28	TGTGACAGCAGGACGGGCTTCAGAACAACTGGCTACACCTTC	CDSRTGFRTTGYTF
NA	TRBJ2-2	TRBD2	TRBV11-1	TGTGCCAGCAGCACGCGACTAGCGGGAGAATCCACCTGGGAGCTATTTTTT	CASSTRLAGESTWELFF
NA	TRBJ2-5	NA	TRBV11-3	TGTGCTAGCAGCCCTAGAGAGACCCAGTACTTC	CASSPRETQYF
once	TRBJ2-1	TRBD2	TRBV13	TGTGCCAGCAGCTTAGGCCTAGCGGGAGTTTTGTCAGTTTCTAATGAGGGGTTCTTC	CASSLGLAGVLSVSNEGFF
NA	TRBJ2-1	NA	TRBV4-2	TGTGCCAGCAGCCAAGATGGGTTGGAGAGCGGGGAGCAGTTCTTC	CASSQDGLESGEQFF
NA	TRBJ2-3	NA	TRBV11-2	TGTGTCAGCAGCCTGGGACTGGTCACAGATACGCAGTATTTT	CVSSLGLVTDTQYF
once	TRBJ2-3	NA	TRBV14	TGTGCCAGCAGCCAAGGGTCTAGCGTTAGCACAGATACGCAGTATTTT	CASSQGSSVSTDTQYF